The 30 T cell receptor beta chains presented below share a single source sample, sequenced in a study of cytomegalovirus exposure and HLA in healthy donors. The study ran its PCR with 60 Vbeta and 13 Jbeta primers. Measured with immunoSEQ multiplex PCR; TCRdb has only the in-frame clones, and not every one. The sample records some 140,000 clones, around 79% being singletons. The sample was PBMCs. The receptors were gathered from a man aged 30 to 45 in good health and CMV-seropositive.

The rearrangement uses TRBV4-1 and TRBJ1-4; no clear D gene. Germline V gene data show CDR1 as MGHRA and CDR2 as YSYEKL. CDR3 length: 17 residues. Trimming cost V 4 bases and J 2 bases, with 17 bases left between them. The CDR3 bases are TGCGCCAGCAGCCGAGGACTAACAGTGGGCACTAATGAAAAACTGTTTTTT. Its translation: CASSRGLTVGTNEKLFF.

The V gene is TRBV19, the J gene TRBJ1-1, with 10 bases aligning to TRBD1. The CDR3 sequence is 15 residues long. CDR1 LNHDA and CDR2 SQIVND come from the germline V gene (reference sequence). V trimming: 5 bases; J trimming: 4 bases; junction bases outside the gene matches: 7. The CDR3 spells CASSPDGTGATEAFF. The CDR3 DNA sequence: TGTGCCAGTAGTCCAGACGGGACAGGGGCCACTGAAGCTTTCTTT.

V gene TRBV18 combines with J gene TRBJ1-5; D possibly corresponds to TRBD1 (6 bases). Germline loops: CDR1 KGHSH, CDR2 LQKENI. The CDR3 runs to 14 residues. V lost 5 bases, J lost 4 bases, and 12 bases lay in between. CDR3 region: CASSTGTRNQPQHF. The CDR3 DNA reads as TGTGCCAGCTCAACCGGGACACGTAATCAGCCCCAGCATTTT.

This clone was found a few times. The J gene is TRBJ1-5, the V gene TRBV7-2; D possibly corresponds to TRBD1 (5 bases). Germline V gene data show CDR1 as SGHTA and CDR2 as FQGNSA. This CDR3 spans 17 amino acids. V was clipped by 5 bases and J by 0 bases, with 17 bases between them. The CDR3 protein is CASSPVAGPYSNQPQHF. The CDR3 nucleotides are TGTGCCAGCAGCCCCGTGGCAGGGCCTTATAGCAATCAGCCCCAGCATTTT.

The gene calls are TRBV4-1 and TRBJ2-7; 12 nucleotides line up with TRBD2. The V and J ends lost 3 bases and 3 bases, in that order; junction bases with no gene match: 3. The CDR3 runs to 15 residues. Germline V gene lookup returns CDR1 MGHRA and CDR2 YSYEKL. The DNA of the CDR3 is TGCGCCAGCAGCCAGGGGACTAGCGGGTACTACGAGCAGTACTTC. This codes for CASSQGTSGYYEQYF.

This clone has a handful of counts. This chain joins TRBV6-6 and TRBJ1-4; possible D gene TRBD1, 6 bases. Per the germline V gene, CDR1 is MNHNY and CDR2 is SVGAGI (reference sequence). The CDR3 runs 13 residues. V was trimmed by 4 bases and J by 4 bases, leaving 7 bases between them. The CDR3 sequence: CASSSQGNEKLFF. In DNA, the CDR3 is TGTGCCAGCAGTTCACAGGGTAATGAAAAACTGTTTTTT.

The chain combines TRBV2 with TRBJ2-7, with TRBD2 matching 10 bases. The CDR3 extends over 15 amino acids. Germline loops: CDR1 SNHLY, CDR2 FYNNEI. Unmatched junction bases numbered 6, after V lost 4 bases and J lost 3 bases. CDR3 in DNA: TGTGCCAGCAGTGCTGATAGCGGGAGGAGCTACGAGCAGTACTTC. The encoded protein is CASSADSGRSYEQYF.

This chain connects TRBV6-6 to TRBJ2-7, with TRBD1 identical over 9 bases. The V segment lost 6 bases and the J segment 5 bases; nucleotides outside the gene matches: 11. The CDR3 length is 15 residues. In germline, CDR1 is MNHNY, CDR2 SVGAGI (reference sequence). As DNA, the CDR3 is TGTGCCAGCAGCCACCGGCAGGGGACAGGGAACGAGCAGTACTTC. Translated, it gives CASSHRQGTGNEQYF.

The J gene is TRBJ1-3, the V gene TRBV9; possibly TRBD1 for D (5 bases). There are 14 residues in the CDR3. The V end lost 4 bases, the J end lost 0 bases, and 8 bases lay between the germline ends. Germline CDR1 SGDLS, CDR2 YYNGEE. Here the CDR3 reads CASSRQSSGNTIYF. DNA for the CDR3: TGTGCCAGCAGCCGACAGAGCTCTGGAAACACCATATATTTT. Variable domain in full (rest from reference TRBV9 and TRBJ1-3): DSGVTQTPKHLITATGQRVTLRCSPRSGDLSVYWYQQSLDQGLQFLIQYYNGEERAKGNILERFSAQQFPDLHSELNLSSLELGDSALYFCASSRQSSGNTIYFGEGSWLTVV.

The rearrangement uses TRBV6-5 and TRBJ2-7; no reliable D call. V dropped 0 bases and J dropped 10 bases, with 7 bases sitting between them. The CDR3 consists of 11 residues. Germline lookup yields CDR1 MNHEY and CDR2 SVGAGI. The CDR3 region is CASSYSSVQYF. Here the CDR3 DNA reads TGTGCCAGCAGTTACTCGTCCGTTCAGTACTTC.

CDR3 bases: TGTGCCAGCAGTGTGGGAGTGGAGACCCAGTACTTC. Its protein product is CASSVGVETQYF. The genes are TRBV2 and TRBJ2-5, with a tentative D call TRBD2 (5 bases). CDR1 and CDR2 from the germline V gene are SNHLY and FYNNEI. The CDR3 loop spans 12 amino acids. The V end lost 4 bases, the J end lost 5 bases, and 8 bases lay between the germline ends.

This rearrangement joins TRBV14 to TRBJ2-2; no clear D gene. Germline V CDR1 and CDR2: SGHDN, FVKESK. V lost 0 bases and J lost 2, with 10 bases in between. There are 16 residues in the CDR3. The CDR3 protein is CASSQELGPNTGELFF. The CDR3 DNA follows: TGTGCCAGCAGCCAAGAGCTAGGCCCCAACACCGGGGAGCTGTTTTTT.

This clone was counted a few times. This rearrangement joins TRBV6-1 to TRBJ2-7, with a tentative D call TRBD2 (5 bases). Trimming left V 7 bases short and J 3 bases short, with 10 bases between. Germline CDR1 MNHNS, CDR2 SASEGT. There are 12 residues in the CDR3. CDR3 nucleotides: TGTGCCAGCAATCTCGCGGGCTACGAGCAGTACTTC. It specifies CASNLAGYEQYF.

The chain combines TRBV6-5 with TRBJ2-1; possibly TRBD1 for D (6 bases). V lost 2 bases, J lost 6 bases, and 14 bases lay in between. This CDR3 is built from 15 residues. Germline V gives CDR1 MNHEY, CDR2 SVGAGI. The CDR3 spells CASSYGQGSGNEQFF. CDR3 DNA: TGTGCCAGCAGTTACGGGCAGGGGTCCGGCAATGAGCAGTTCTTC.

V and J are TRBV7-2 and TRBJ2-3; 8 nucleotides line up with TRBD1. The CDR3 covers 15 residues. J gave up 0 bases and V 5 bases, and 4 bases lay outside the gene matches. The germline CDR1 and CDR2 sequences are SGHTA and FQGNSA. The CDR3 protein is CASSADRGSTDTQYF. Here the CDR3 DNA reads TGTGCCAGCAGCGCAGACAGGGGAAGCACAGATACGCAGTATTTT.

J is TRBJ1-2 and V is TRBV4-3; 7 bases are shared with TRBD1. This CDR3 spans 13 amino acids. Germline CDR1 LGHNA, CDR2 YSLEER. V dropped 4 bases and J dropped 7; count of bases not matched to a gene: 6. CDR3 region: CASSPDRQGGYTF. CDR3 bases: TGCGCCAGCAGCCCGGACCGACAGGGTGGCTACACCTTC.

The chain links TRBV27 to TRBJ2-3; possible D gene TRBD2, 5 bases. The CDR3 is 13 amino acids. V was trimmed by 4 bases and J by 4 bases, leaving 9 bases between them. CDR1 and CDR2 from the germline V gene are MNHEY and SMNVEV (reference sequence). In nucleotides, the CDR3 is TGTGCCAGCAGTTCCTTACTAGCAGATACGCAGTATTTT. It translates to CASSSLLADTQYF.

The J gene is TRBJ2-1, the V gene TRBV5-6; D possibly corresponds to TRBD2 (5 bases). This CDR3 comprises 15 residues. V was pared by 2 bases and J by 0 bases, with 9 bases between. Germline V gives CDR1 SGHDT, CDR2 YYEEEE. CDR3 in amino acids: CASSFKRSSYNEQFF. The CDR3, as DNA: TGTGCCAGCAGCTTTAAGCGGAGCTCCTACAATGAGCAGTTCTTC.

The V call is TRBV5-4, the J call TRBJ1-3, with a tentative D call TRBD1 (5 bases). This CDR3 spans 16 amino acids. Deletions cut 3 bases from V and 4 bases from J, with 17 bases between. Germline assignment: CDR1 SGHNT and CDR2 YYREEE (reference sequence). The CDR3 here is CASSYTPGRSGNTIYF. CDR3 in DNA: TGTGCCAGCAGCTACACGCCAGGGAGGTCCGGAAACACCATATATTTT.

The V call is TRBV7-8, the J call TRBJ2-5; TRBD2 matches at 9 bases. J gave up 1 base and V 3 bases, and 6 bases lay outside the gene matches. The length of the CDR3 is 16 residues. CDR1 is SGHVS and CDR2 is FQNEAQ in the germline V gene. This chain's CDR3 is CASSLRTSAAQETQYF. CDR3 sequence (DNA): TGTGCCAGCAGCTTGAGGACTAGCGCAGCCCAAGAGACCCAGTACTTC.

This clone showed up just a few times. This chain connects TRBV27 to TRBJ2-2; TRBD1 aligns across 9 bases. Looked up from germline, CDR1 is MNHEY and CDR2 is SMNVEV (reference sequence). With V trimmed by 6 bases and J by 1 base, 9 bases remained unmatched. CDR3 length equals 17 residues. The CDR3, as DNA: TGTGCCAGCAGGAATACCGGGACAGGGATGAACACCGGGGAGCTGTTTTTT. This sequence encodes CASRNTGTGMNTGELFF.

The rearrangement links TRBV10-2 to TRBJ2-3; TRBD2 agrees at 8 bases. The CDR3 runs 13 residues. Losses at the gene ends were 2 bases for V and 15 bases for J; bases not matched to a gene: 10. The germline gives CDR1 WSHSY, CDR2 SAAADI. Here the CDR3 reads CASSEGFGTSCYF. DNA for the CDR3: TGCGCCAGCAGTGAGGGGTTTGGGACTAGTTGCTATTTT.

The CDR3 bases are TGCGCCAGCAGCTCCGACAGAGGAAACACCATATATTTT. As protein: CASSSDRGNTIYF. This chain uses TRBV5-1 with TRBJ1-3; D might be TRBD1 (5 bases). There are 13 residues in the CDR3. Per the germline V gene, CDR1 is SGHRS and CDR2 is YFSETQ. With 3 bases removed from V and 4 bases from J, the gap between germline ends came to 8 bases.

The V gene is TRBV28, the J gene TRBJ1-1, with TRBD1 as a possible D gene (6 bases). Germline assignment: CDR1 MDHEN and CDR2 SYDVKM. This CDR3 has 16 residues. The V end was cut by 4 bases, the J end by 4 bases, with 19 bases between. The chain's CDR3 is CASSSFGGAGITEAFF. The DNA of the CDR3 is TGTGCCAGCAGTTCGTTTGGGGGGGCGGGTATCACTGAAGCTTTCTTT.

The chain uses TRBV7-3 and TRBJ2-7; a weak D match, TRBD1 (6 bases). Germline-derived CDR1 and CDR2 are SGHTA and FQGTGA. V was trimmed by 5 bases and J by 3 bases, leaving 11 bases between them. The CDR3 is 13 residues long. This CDR3 is CASSPGHNYEQYF. The CDR3 DNA reads as TGTGCCAGCAGCCCGGGACACAACTACGAGCAGTACTTC.

The CDR3 region has the DNA TGTGCCACCAGCAGTCTGGCGGGAGTTGTGCAGTTCTTC. Translated, it gives CATSSLAGVVQFF. The rearrangement uses TRBV15 and TRBJ2-1, with TRBD2 matching over 7 bases. Germline values: CDR1 LNHNV, CDR2 YYDKDF (reference sequence). The trim removed 3 bases at V and 12 bases at J, leaving 8 bases unmatched. The CDR3 sequence is 13 residues long.

The J gene is TRBJ1-4, the V gene TRBV6-1; 7 nucleotides line up with TRBD1. This CDR3 spans 13 amino acids. The ends lost 7 bases at V and 7 bases at J; junction bases unmatched: 6. From germline, CDR1 is MNHNS and CDR2 SASEGT. The CDR3 bases are TGTGCCAGCAATCAGGGGGAAGGTGAAAAACTGTTTTTT. Translating it yields CASNQGEGEKLFF.

The chain carries TRBV7-9 and TRBJ1-1, with 10 bases aligning to TRBD1. This CDR3 region has 13 residues. V dropped 6 bases and J dropped 4; count of bases not matched to a gene: 2. From germline, CDR1 is SEHNR and CDR2 FQNEAQ (reference sequence). The CDR3 loop is CASRGQGGTEAFF. In nucleotides, the CDR3 is TGTGCCAGCAGAGGACAGGGGGGCACTGAAGCTTTCTTT. Using reference TRBV7-9 and TRBJ1-1 for the parts outside the CDR3, the full variable domain is DTGVSQNPRHKITKRGQNVTFRCDPISEHNRLYWYRQTLGQGPEFLTYFQNEAQLEKSRLLSDRFSAERPKGSFSTLEIQRTEQGDSAMYLCASRGQGGTEAFFGQGTRLTVV.

The rearrangement links TRBV11-3 to TRBJ2-5, with 9 bases identical to TRBD2. Germline V CDR1 and CDR2: SGHNT, YENEEA. The ends lost 2 bases at V and 2 bases at J; junction bases unmatched: 3. This CDR3 spans 15 amino acids. In nucleotides, the CDR3 is TGTGCCAGCAGCTTACAAGCGGGAGGACAAGAGACCCAGTACTTC. Protein: CASSLQAGGQETQYF.

This chain links TRBV14 with TRBJ2-3; 7 bases fit TRBD2. The CDR3 covers 16 residues. The germline CDR1 and CDR2 sequences are SGHDN and FVKESK. V trimming: 1 base; J trimming: 5 bases; junction bases outside the gene matches: 9. CDR3 sequence: CASSQGDYGLGDTQYF. The DNA for the CDR3 is TGTGCCAGCAGCCAAGGGGACTACGGCCTGGGAGATACGCAGTATTTT.